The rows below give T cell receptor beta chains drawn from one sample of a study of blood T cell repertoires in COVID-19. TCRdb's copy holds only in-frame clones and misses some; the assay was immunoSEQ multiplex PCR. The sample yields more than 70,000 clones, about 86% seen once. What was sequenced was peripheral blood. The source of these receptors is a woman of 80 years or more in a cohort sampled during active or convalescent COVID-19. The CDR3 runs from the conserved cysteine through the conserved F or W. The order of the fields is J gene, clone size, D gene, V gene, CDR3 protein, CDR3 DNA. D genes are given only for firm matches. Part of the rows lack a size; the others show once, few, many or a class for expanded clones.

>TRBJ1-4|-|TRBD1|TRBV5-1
CASSFRTGGLPNEKLFF
TGCGCCAGCAGCTTTCGTACAGGGGGGCTCCCTAATGAAAAACTGTTTTTT
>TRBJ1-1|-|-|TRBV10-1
CASKGANTEAFF
TGCGCCAGCAAAGGGGCGAACACTGAAGCTTTCTTT
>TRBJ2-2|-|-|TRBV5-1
CASSFSILAEYTGELFF
TGCGCCAGCAGCTTCTCTATCTTAGCGGAGTACACCGGGGAGCTGTTTTTT
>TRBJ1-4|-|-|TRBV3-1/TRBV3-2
CASSQGAGREKLFF
TGTGCCAGCAGCCAAGGGGCGGGTAGGGAAAAACTGTTTTTT
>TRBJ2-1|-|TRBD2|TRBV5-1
CASSWGLPSSYNEQFF
TGCGCCAGCAGCTGGGGACTACCGAGCTCCTACAATGAGCAGTTCTTC
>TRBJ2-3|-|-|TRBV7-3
CASSSWTGTDTQYF
TGTGCCAGCAGCAGCTGGACAGGCACAGATACGCAGTATTTT
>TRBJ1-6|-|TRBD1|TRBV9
CASSVGQGGNSPLHF
TGTGCCAGCAGCGTAGGACAGGGGGGAAATTCACCCCTCCACTTT
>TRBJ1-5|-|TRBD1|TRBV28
CASSLLGGQSLGQPQHF
TGTGCCAGCAGTTTACTAGGGGGCCAGTCTTTAGGTCAGCCCCAGCATTTT
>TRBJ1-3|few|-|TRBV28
CASSSFPSTGPSGNTIYF
TGTGCCAGCAGTTCCTTCCCCTCGACAGGTCCCTCTGGAAACACCATATATTTT
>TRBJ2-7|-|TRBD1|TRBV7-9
CASSSQGDPTYEQYF
TGTGCCAGCAGCTCCCAGGGGGATCCTACCTACGAGCAGTACTTC
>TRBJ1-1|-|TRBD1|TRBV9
CASSPGQVNTEAFF
TGTGCCAGCAGCCCGGGACAGGTGAACACTGAAGCTTTCTTT
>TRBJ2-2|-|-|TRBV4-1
CASSQRFSGNTGELFF
TGCGCCAGCAGCCAAAGATTTAGCGGGAACACCGGGGAGCTGTTTTTT
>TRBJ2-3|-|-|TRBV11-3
CASSRPGGGGDTQYF
TGTGCCAGCAGCCGCCCGGGTGGAGGTGGAGATACGCAGTATTTT
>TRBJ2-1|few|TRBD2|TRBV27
CASRISGRAFEQFF
TGTGCCAGCAGGATTAGCGGGAGGGCCTTTGAGCAGTTCTTC
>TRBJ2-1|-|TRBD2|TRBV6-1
CASSESEWLAGVNEQFF
TGTGCCAGCAGTGAAAGCGAATGGCTAGCGGGAGTTAATGAGCAGTTCTTC
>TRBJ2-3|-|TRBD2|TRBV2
CASRDASGGASDTQYF
TGTGCCAGCAGGGACGCTAGCGGAGGAGCTTCAGATACGCAGTATTTT
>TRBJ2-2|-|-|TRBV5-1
CASRYNTGELFF
TGCGCCAGCAGATATAACACCGGGGAGCTGTTTTTT
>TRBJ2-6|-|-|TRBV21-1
CASRKARVAGANVLTF
TGTGCCAGCAGAAAGGCCAGGGTGGCTGGGGCCAACGTCCTGACTTTC
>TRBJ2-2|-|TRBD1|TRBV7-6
CASSLIPTGGVTGELFF
TGTGCCAGCAGCTTAATCCCGACAGGGGGAGTCACCGGGGAGCTGTTTTTT
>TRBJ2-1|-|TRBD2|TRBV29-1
CTLGGASGRRLEVEQFF
TGCACCCTAGGGGGGGCTAGCGGGAGAAGGTTGGAGGTTGAGCAGTTCTTC
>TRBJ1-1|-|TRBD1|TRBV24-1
CATVGTGSTEAFF
TGTGCCACCGTGGGGACAGGAAGTACTGAAGCTTTCTTT
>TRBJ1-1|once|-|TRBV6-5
CASSFEGMNTEAFF
TGTGCCAGCAGCTTCGAGGGCATGAACACTGAAGCTTTCTTT
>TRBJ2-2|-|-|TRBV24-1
CATSDATGELFF
TGTGCCACCAGTGATGCGACCGGGGAGCTGTTTTTT
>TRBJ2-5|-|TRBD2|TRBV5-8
CASSPGGDRETQYF
TGTGCCAGCAGCCCGGGAGGGGACCGAGAGACCCAGTACTTC
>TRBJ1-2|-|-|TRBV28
CARIQFSPGGYTF
TGTGCCAGGATACAGTTTTCACCGGGAGGCTACACCTTC
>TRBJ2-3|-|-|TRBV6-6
CAVPGSSTDTQYF
TGTGCCGTCCCGGGGTCTAGCACAGATACGCAGTATTTT
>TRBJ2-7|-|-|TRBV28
CATSGPYEQYF
TGTGCCACATCAGGCCCCTACGAGCAGTACTTC
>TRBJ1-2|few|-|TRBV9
CASSVGPGWGHNYGYTF
TGTGCCAGCAGCGTAGGGCCAGGATGGGGCCATAACTATGGCTACACCTTC
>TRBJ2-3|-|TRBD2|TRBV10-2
CASSESKVAGVVDTQYF
TGCGCCAGCAGTGAGTCTAAGGTAGCGGGAGTTGTGGATACGCAGTATTTT
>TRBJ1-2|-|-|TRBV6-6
CASSAGLWGGYTF
TGTGCCAGCAGCGCAGGACTGTGGGGTGGCTACACCTTC
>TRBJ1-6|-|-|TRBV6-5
CASSLETGVLSPLHF
TGTGCCAGCAGTTTGGAGACAGGTGTTCTCTCTCCCCTCCACTTT
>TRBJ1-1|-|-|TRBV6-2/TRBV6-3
CASSYSRVRDTEAFF
TGTGCCAGCAGTTACTCGAGGGTCCGGGACACTGAAGCTTTCTTT
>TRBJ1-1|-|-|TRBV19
CASTRSTALNTEAFF
TGTGCCAGTACCAGATCGACAGCCTTGAACACTGAAGCTTTCTTT
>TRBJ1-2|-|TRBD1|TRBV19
CASSVGDRGRQHRNTF
TGTGCCAGTAGTGTCGGCGACAGGGGCCGCCAGCATCGCAACACCTTC
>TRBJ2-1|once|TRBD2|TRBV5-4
CASSGGLLAGANEQFF
TGTGCCAGCAGCGGCGGCCTACTAGCGGGGGCCAATGAGCAGTTCTTC
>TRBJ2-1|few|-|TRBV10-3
CAITRDSSYNEQFF
TGTGCCATCACCAGAGACAGCTCCTACAATGAGCAGTTCTTC
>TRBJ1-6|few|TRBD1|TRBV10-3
CAISDPGTGDNSPLHF
TGTGCCATCAGTGACCCGGGGACAGGTGACAATTCACCCCTCCACTTT
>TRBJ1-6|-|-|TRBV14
CASSPTGTSNSPLHF
TGTGCCAGCAGCCCAACCGGGACTTCTAATTCACCCCTCCACTTT
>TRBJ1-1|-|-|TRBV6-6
CASSYEVGLGNTEAFF
TGTGCCAGCAGTTACGAGGTCGGTCTTGGGAACACTGAAGCTTTCTTT
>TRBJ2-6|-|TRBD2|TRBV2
CASSEAGRASGANVLTF
TGTGCCAGCAGTGAAGCGGGGAGGGCCTCTGGGGCCAACGTCCTGACTTTC
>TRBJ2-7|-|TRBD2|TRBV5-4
CASSFGLAGGINGQYF
TGTGCCAGCAGCTTTGGACTAGCGGGAGGGATTAACGGGCAGTACTTC
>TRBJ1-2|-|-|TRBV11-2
CASSLRGRREVVDYGYTF
TGTGCCAGCAGCCTCCGGGGACGGAGGGAGGTTGTGGACTATGGCTACACCTTC
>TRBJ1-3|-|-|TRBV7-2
CASSLYGNTIYF
TGTGCCAGCAGCTTATATGGAAACACCATATATTTT
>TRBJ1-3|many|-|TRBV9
CASSPGGGGGNTIYF
TGTGCCAGCAGCCCGGGGGGTGGTGGTGGAAACACCATATATTTT
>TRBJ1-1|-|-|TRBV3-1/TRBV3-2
CASSQVQAGRAFF
TGTGCCAGCAGCCAAGTACAGGCGGGGAGAGCTTTCTTT
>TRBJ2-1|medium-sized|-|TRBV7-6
CASSLGYESYNEQFF
TGTGCCAGCAGTCTAGGTTATGAATCCTACAATGAGCAGTTCTTC
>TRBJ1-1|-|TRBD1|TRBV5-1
CASSLGQGGEAFF
TGCGCCAGCAGCTTGGGGCAGGGGGGTGAAGCTTTCTTT
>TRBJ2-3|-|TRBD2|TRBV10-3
CAISGRASGSPDTQYF
TGTGCCATCAGTGGGAGGGCTAGCGGGAGCCCAGATACGCAGTATTTT
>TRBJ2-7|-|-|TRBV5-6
CASRSGGPSYEQYF
TGTGCCAGCAGATCCGGAGGGCCGTCCTACGAGCAGTACTTC
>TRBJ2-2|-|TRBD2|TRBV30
CAWSELAGTGELFF
TGTGCCTGGAGTGAGCTAGCGGGGACCGGGGAGCTGTTTTTT
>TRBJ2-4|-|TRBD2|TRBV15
CATSGPSGIAKNIQYF
TGTGCCACCAGCGGACCTAGCGGTATAGCCAAAAACATTCAGTACTTC
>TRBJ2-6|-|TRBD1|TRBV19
CASSIGGQGGSSGANVLTF
TGTGCCAGTAGTATAGGGGGACAGGGGGGAAGCTCTGGGGCCAACGTCCTGACTTTC